A single sample is the source of the 30 T cell receptor beta chains below, sequenced in a study of T cell responses to AZD1222 COVID-19 vaccine. Profiling relied on immunoSEQ multiplex PCR, and the TCRdb table lists in-frame clones only, not all of them. The sample lists approximately 190,000 clones; approximately 94% were seen once. The sample here was peripheral blood, taken 28 days after the second dose of the MenACWY control vaccine. The source of these receptors is an adult who received the MenACWY meningococcal vaccine as a control.

V usage is TRBV18 and J usage is TRBJ1-1, with a possible D match to TRBD1 (6 bases). CDR1 and CDR2 (germline): KGHSH, LQKENI. V was shortened by 4 bases and J by 1 base, with 16 bases between the two germline ends. This CDR3 has 16 residues. CDR3: CASSQEGGTWNTEAFF. For the CDR3, the DNA is TGTGCCAGCTCACAGGAGGGGGGGACTTGGAACACTGAAGCTTTCTTT. Full variable domain (remainder filled in from reference TRBV18 and TRBJ1-1): NAGVMQNPRHLVRRRGQEARLRCSPMKGHSHVYWYRQLPEEGLKFMVYLQKENIIDESGMPKERFSAEFPKEGPSILRIQQVVRGDSAAYFCASSQEGGTWNTEAFFGQGTRLTVV.

This clone was seen once. This chain links TRBV4-3 with TRBJ1-4; D may be TRBD1 (5 bases). Deletions cut 1 base from V and 3 bases from J, with 9 bases between. Germline V lookup: CDR1 LGHNA, CDR2 YSLEER. CDR3 size: 15 residues. In DNA, the CDR3 is TGCGCCAGCAGCCAAGCAGGGATGGCTAATGAAAAACTGTTTTTT. It is translated as CASSQAGMANEKLFF.

A single count supports this clone. V usage is TRBV28 and J usage is TRBJ1-6, with TRBD1 as a possible D gene (5 bases). The V gene's germline CDR1 is MDHEN and CDR2 SYDVKM. Deletions cut 6 bases from V and 0 bases from J, with 21 bases between. There are 19 residues in the CDR3. The CDR3 DNA sequence: TGTGCCAGCAGGCACAACCTGGGGGGACCGAGCTCCTATAATTCACCCCTCCACTTT. Its translation: CASRHNLGGPSSYNSPLHF.

This chain joins TRBV6-2 or TRBV6-3 and TRBJ1-2, with 8 bases identical to TRBD1. Germline-derived CDR1 and CDR2 are MNHEY and SVGEGT. Trimming at V came to 4 bases and at J to 3 bases, leaving 7 bases not matched to a gene. There are 15 residues in the CDR3. The CDR3 region is CASSFPGQGDYGYTF. The DNA of the CDR3 is TGTGCCAGCAGTTTTCCTGGACAGGGTGACTATGGCTACACCTTC.

V usage is TRBV10-3 and J usage is TRBJ2-4, with 8 bases fitting TRBD2. Per the germline V gene, CDR1 is ENHRY and CDR2 is SYGVKD. CDR3 length equals 18 residues. The V gene end was trimmed by 9 bases and the J gene end by 0 bases; junction bases not matched to a gene: 16. The CDR3 here is CAISRSGGLDIAKNIQYF. The CDR3 DNA follows: TGTGCCATAAGTAGGTCGGGGGGACTAGACATAGCCAAAAACATTCAGTACTTC.

The V call is TRBV6-5, the J call TRBJ1-4; tentative D call: TRBD1 (5 bases). The CDR3 spans 15 residues. Germline V gene data show CDR1 as MNHEY and CDR2 as SVGAGI. The germline V and J ends were trimmed by 2 bases and 8 bases, with 15 bases remaining between them. Written as DNA, the CDR3 is TGTGCCAGCAGTTACCGAGGGCCAGGGACCGAAAAACTGTTTTTT. It encodes CASSYRGPGTEKLFF.

The rearrangement links TRBV18 to TRBJ2-7; TRBD2 is a possible D gene (5 bases). Germline CDR1 and CDR2: KGHSH and LQKENI. This CDR3 contains 14 residues. V was pared by 2 bases and J by 7 bases, with 15 bases between. The CDR3 nucleotides read TGTGCCAGCTCACCAAGCGGTTCCCTACGAGAGCAGTACTTC. The encoded protein is CASSPSGSLREQYF.

The V call is TRBV4-2, the J call TRBJ1-3; the D is unclear. V lost 0 bases and J 4 bases, leaving 7 bases between the germline ends. The CDR3 loop spans 14 amino acids. Germline CDR1 is LGHNA and CDR2 is YNFKEQ. CDR3 amino acids: CASSQDSRGNTIYF. Written as DNA, the CDR3 is TGTGCCAGCAGCCAAGATTCAAGGGGAAACACCATATATTTT.

In DNA, the CDR3 is TGTGCCAGCAGTGGCATCGAGGCAGCTAATTCACCCCTCCACTTT. Protein product: CASSGIEAANSPLHF. The V call is TRBV2, the J call TRBJ1-6, with D uncertain. This CDR3 has 15 residues. Trimming took off 4 bases at V and 6 bases at J, with 13 bases between the two ends. Germline loops: CDR1 SNHLY, CDR2 FYNNEI. The variable domain in full, completed from reference TRBV2 and TRBJ1-6, reads EPEVTQTPSHQVTQMGQEVILRCVPISNHLYFYWYRQILGQKVEFLVSFYNNEISEKSEIFDDQFSVERPDGSNFTLKIRSTKLEDSAMYFCASSGIEAANSPLHFGNGTRLTVT.

V gene TRBV6-5 combines with J gene TRBJ1-5; 7 bases agree with TRBD1. There are 15 residues in the CDR3. Germline CDR1 reads MNHEY; CDR2 reads SVGAGI. The junction had 8 bases not matched to a gene; V was cut back by 5 bases and J by 4 bases. CDR3 sequence (DNA): TGTGCCAGCAGTCCTCTAGACAGGGTAAATCAGCCCCAGCATTTT. It codes for CASSPLDRVNQPQHF.

Only one count was recorded for this clone. The CDR3 spells CASSRTASTGNTIYF. CDR3 sequence (DNA): TGTGCCAGCAGCCGGACCGCATCGACTGGAAACACCATATATTTT. V and J are TRBV9 and TRBJ1-3; D not certain. Deletions cut 4 bases from V and 2 bases from J, with 13 bases between. Looked up from germline, CDR1 is SGDLS and CDR2 is YYNGEE. This CDR3 spans 15 amino acids.

V usage is TRBV7-2 and J usage is TRBJ2-7; 11 bases line up with TRBD2. The CDR3 sequence is 15 residues long. V was clipped by 5 bases and J by 11 bases; unmatched bases: 14. Germline lookup yields CDR1 SGHTA and CDR2 FQGNSA. This CDR3 is CASSATSGSYFSEYF. The CDR3 DNA reads TGTGCCAGCAGCGCCACTAGCGGGAGTTACTTTTCGGAGTACTTC.

The J gene is TRBJ1-1, the V gene TRBV12-3 or TRBV12-4; D possibly corresponds to TRBD1 (6 bases). With 8 bases removed from V and 10 bases from J, the gap between germline ends came to 14 bases. The CDR3 length is 11 residues. The CDR3 nucleotides read TGTGCCAGCCTGGCAGGGGATGGAGCTTTCTTT. Residues: CASLAGDGAFF.

Turning to this clone: One end of the junction varies from germline; a read error may be responsible. The rearrangement uses TRBV6-1 and TRBJ1-2; TRBD1 is a possible D gene (6 bases). The CDR3 is 12 residues long. Germline CDR1 reads MNHNS; CDR2 reads SASEGT. The CDR3 reads CASREGGYGYTF. Written as DNA, the CDR3 is TGTGCCAGCAGGGAAGGGGGCTATGGCTACACCTTC.

The chain carries TRBV5-1 and TRBJ2-7; D is unresolved. CDR1 SGHRS and CDR2 YFSETQ come from the germline V gene. The V end lost 0 bases, the J end lost 4 bases, and 8 bases lay between the germline ends. The CDR3 runs 13 residues. CDR3 region: CASSLGLLYEQYF. The DNA of the CDR3 is TGCGCCAGCAGCTTGGGCCTGCTATACGAGCAGTACTTC.

J is TRBJ1-1 and V is TRBV27, with D tentatively TRBD1 (6 bases). Trimming left V 2 bases short and J 5 bases short, with 12 bases between. Germline V gives CDR1 MNHEY, CDR2 SMNVEV (reference sequence). The length of the CDR3 is 14 residues. The DNA of the CDR3 is TGTGCCAGCAGTTTAGTGGGGGGCTGGACTGAAGCTTTCTTT. Residues: CASSLVGGWTEAFF.

J is TRBJ2-1 and V is TRBV21-1; the table's D call, TRBD2, was not checked against the DNA. TRBV21-1 has pseudogene status. The CDR3 totals 17 residues. The CDR3 region is CASSKGTSGPKGNEQFF. In DNA form, the CDR3 reads TGTGCCAGCAGCAAGGGGACTAGCGGGCCCAAGGGAAATGAGCAGTTCTTC.

The chain employs TRBV9 and TRBJ2-4, with TRBD1 matching 8 bases. Germline V gives CDR1 SGDLS, CDR2 YYNGEE. The length of the CDR3 is 18 residues. Losses at the gene ends were 4 bases for V and 0 bases for J; bases not matched to a gene: 12. The CDR3 is CASSFTTDRGLAKNIQYF. CDR3 bases: TGTGCCAGCAGCTTCACAACCGACAGGGGTCTAGCCAAAAACATTCAGTACTTC.

On this clone itself: Within the sample, other DNA sequences also encode this same CDR3. The genes are TRBV28 and TRBJ1-2; D remains unclear. Germline assignment: CDR1 MDHEN and CDR2 SYDVKM. V was trimmed by 4 bases and J by 5 bases, leaving 8 bases between them. CDR3 size: 12 residues. CDR3 in DNA: TGTGCCAGCAGTTCAGACATATATGGCTACACCTTC. Protein product: CASSSDIYGYTF.

The chain joins TRBV6-5 to TRBJ1-4; 9 bases align to TRBD1. Germline lookup yields CDR1 MNHEY and CDR2 SVGAGI. V gave up 5 bases and J gave up 14 bases; unmatched junction bases: 3. This CDR3 spans 11 amino acids. The CDR3 DNA reads as TGTGCCAGCAGTCCCGGACAGGGGCTGTTTTTT. Amino acids: CASSPGQGLFF.

The chain couples TRBV28 to TRBJ1-3; TRBD1 aligns across 9 bases. The V and J ends lost 7 bases and 4 bases, in that order; junction bases with no gene match: 11. The CDR3 has 16 residues. CDR1 is MDHEN and CDR2 is SYDVKM in the germline V gene. CDR3 amino acids: CASTSWTGATGNTIYF. The CDR3 region has the DNA TGTGCCAGCACCTCGTGGACAGGGGCCACGGGAAACACCATATATTTT.

This clone occurred once. The DNA of the CDR3 is TGTGCCAGCAGCTTTAAGGACCAAGAGACCCAGTACTTC. Protein sequence: CASSFKDQETQYF. J is TRBJ2-5 and V is TRBV7-2; no clear D gene. The CDR3 is made up of 13 amino acids. V gave up 3 bases and J gave up 0 bases, with 5 bases separating them. Germline V CDR1 and CDR2: SGHTA, FQGNSA.

J is TRBJ2-1 and V is TRBV11-2; D perhaps matches TRBD2 (5 bases). Deletions cut 1 base from V and 2 bases from J, with 12 bases between. The CDR3 length is 16 residues. Germline loops: CDR1 SGHAT, CDR2 FQNNGV. CDR3 sequence: CASSLVGGPTYNEQFF. The DNA of the CDR3 is TGTGCCAGCAGCTTAGTTGGCGGGCCAACCTACAATGAGCAGTTCTTC.

The V gene is TRBV2, the J gene TRBJ2-1; a weak D match, TRBD2 (6 bases). The ends were cut back, 11 bases at V and 4 bases at J, with 12 bases in the middle. The V gene's germline CDR1 is SNHLY and CDR2 FYNNEI. This CDR3 spans 12 amino acids. CDR3 sequence reads: CAGGMGYNEQFF. Here the CDR3 DNA reads TGTGCCGGAGGGATGGGATACAATGAGCAGTTCTTC.

CDR3 sequence (DNA): TGTGCCAGCACCCCTAGCGGGAGGGTCTCCTACAATGAGCAGTTCTTC. Translating it yields CASTPSGRVSYNEQFF. The chain couples TRBV28 to TRBJ2-1; TRBD2 matches at 12 bases. Germline CDR1 is MDHEN and CDR2 is SYDVKM. V was clipped by 7 bases and J by 0 bases; unmatched bases: 4. The CDR3 length is 16 residues.

V is TRBV27 and J is TRBJ2-7, with D perhaps matching TRBD1 (6 bases). CDR1 and CDR2 from the germline V gene are MNHEY and SMNVEV (reference sequence). The length of the CDR3 is 13 residues. Trimming cost V 3 bases and J 2 bases, with 8 bases left between them. The CDR3 bases are TGTGCCAGCAGTTTTACAGGGCCCTACGAGCAGTACTTC. Its translation is CASSFTGPYEQYF.

The CDR3 bases are TGTGCCAGCAGGCCCCGTCGGATCGTGAACTACGAGCAGTACTTC. Translating it yields CASRPRRIVNYEQYF. The chain is built from TRBV5-8 and TRBJ2-7; D not certain. Germline V gives CDR1 SGHTS, CDR2 YDEGEE. The CDR3 covers 15 residues. Trimming left V 5 bases short and J 3 bases short, with 18 bases between.

In DNA, the CDR3 is TGTGCCACCAGCAGATATACGAGCTCTGGGGCCAACGTCCTGACTTTC. Protein product: CATSRYTSSGANVLTF. The rearrangement joins TRBV15 to TRBJ2-6; no firm D call. The CDR3 consists of 16 residues. The V gene lost 2 bases and the J gene lost 0 bases, with 8 bases spanning the gap. Per the germline V gene, CDR1 is LNHNV and CDR2 is YYDKDF (reference sequence).

CDR3 nucleotide sequence: TGTGCCACTCAGCGGGAGACAGGGGAGACCCAGTACTTC. Its protein product is CATQRETGETQYF. This sequence joins TRBV6-1 and TRBJ2-5, with a tentative D call TRBD2 (8 bases). Germline-derived CDR1 and CDR2 are MNHNS and SASEGT. The CDR3 spans 13 residues. Deletions cut 10 bases from V and 5 bases from J, with 17 bases between.

Only one count was recorded for this clone. The chain combines TRBV7-2 with TRBJ1-5; 10 bases match TRBD1. V gave up 4 bases and J gave up 5 bases; unmatched junction bases: 5. Germline V gene data show CDR1 as SGHTA and CDR2 as FQGNSA. CDR3 size: 15 residues. CDR3 amino acids: CASSSVGTGDQPQHF. CDR3 in DNA: TGTGCCAGCAGCTCAGTTGGGACAGGGGATCAGCCCCAGCATTTT.